Listed below are T cell receptor beta chains from one sample, sequenced in a study of human T cells and chemical hapten exposure. One entry per CDR3 protein, called by TCRdb with MiXCR from the RACE reads. The data hold 70,000 to 90,000 distinct CDR3 sequences, with about 10% observed a single time. The specimen was whole blood, collected in connection with sensitization to the hapten diphenylcyclopropenone (DPC). Source of these receptors: a woman between 50 and 59 years old with alopecia areata. Some clones in this sample may be carry-over from other donors' samples. CDR3s include the opening cysteine and the closing phenylalanine or tryptophan. D genes are given only for firm matches. Not every row has a clone size; where given, it reads once, few, many or a size class.

j_call,v_call,clone_size,d_call,cdr3_aa,cdr3_nt
TRBJ1-1,TRBV27,NA,NA,CASSLSPTSEAFF,TGTGCCAGCAGTTTATCTCCGACCTCTGAAGCTTTCTTT
TRBJ2-1,TRBV24-1,many,NA,CATSGEGQLYNEQFF,TGTGCCACCAGTGGTGAGGGGCAGCTCTACAATGAGCAGTTCTTC
TRBJ1-5,TRBV6-2/TRBV6-3,many,TRBD1,CASNTGVNQPQHF,TGTGCCAGCAACACAGGGGTCAATCAGCCCCAGCATTTT
TRBJ1-5,TRBV19,NA,NA,CAIPRQGWNQPQHF,TGTGCCATCCCCCGGCAGGGATGGAATCAGCCCCAGCATTTT
TRBJ2-3,TRBV7-2,NA,NA,CASSRDSGGTDTQYF,TGTGCCAGCTCCCGGGACTCCGGGGGAACAGATACGCAGTATTTT
TRBJ2-6,TRBV19,many,NA,CASSIQVLRSGANVLTF,TGTGCCAGTAGTATACAGGTCCTTCGCTCTGGGGCCAACGTCCTGACTTTC
TRBJ2-7,TRBV5-1,few,NA,CASSLDPQFEQYF,TGCGCCAGCAGCTTGGACCCCCAGTTCGAGCAGTACTTC
TRBJ2-7,TRBV29-1,few,NA,CSAQGVESEQYF,TGCAGCGCTCAGGGAGTGGAGAGCGAGCAGTACTTC
TRBJ2-1,TRBV5-1,many,TRBD2,CASSSGLAGGRNEQFF,TGCGCCAGCAGCTCCGGACTAGCGGGAGGGCGAAATGAGCAGTTCTTC
TRBJ1-4,TRBV4-1,many,NA,CASSQDPPSGVNEKLFF,TGCGCCAGCAGCCAAGATCCGCCGTCTGGCGTTAATGAAAAACTGTTTTTT
TRBJ2-3,TRBV3-1,many,NA,CASSPSKGDTQYF,TGTGCCAGCAGTCCCTCTAAAGGGGATACGCAGTATTTT
TRBJ2-1,TRBV20-1,many,NA,CSARPLVDSYNEQFF,TGCAGTGCTAGACCCCTAGTGGATTCCTACAATGAGCAGTTCTTC
TRBJ2-7,TRBV6-2/TRBV6-3,many,TRBD2,CASLGREGRKEQYF,TGTGCCAGCTTAGGGCGGGAGGGCCGAAAAGAGCAGTACTTC
TRBJ2-7,TRBV29-1,few,TRBD1,CSALLQGRNSYEQYF,TGCAGCGCCTTGCTACAGGGGCGCAACTCCTACGAGCAGTACTTC
TRBJ2-3,TRBV19,many,NA,CASSTGGLSTDTQYF,TGTGCCAGTAGTACCGGGGGACTCAGCACAGATACGCAGTATTTT
TRBJ1-6,TRBV27,once,NA,CASSYSASPLHF,TGTGCCAGCAGTTACTCGGCTTCACCCCTCCACTTT
TRBJ2-5,TRBV3-1,few,TRBD2,CASSLRTSGETQYF,TGTGCCAGCAGTTTACGGACTAGCGGGGAGACCCAGTACTTC
TRBJ1-5,TRBV30,many,NA,CAWSWGRANQPQHF,TGTGCCTGGAGTTGGGGCAGGGCCAATCAGCCCCAGCATTTT